This T cell receptor (beta chain) was captured by sequencing in a study of cytomegalovirus exposure and HLA in healthy donors. This PCR relied on a set of 60 Vbeta primers and 13 Jbeta primers. Sequencing used immunoSEQ multiplex PCR; TCRdb keeps in-frame clones, though not all of them. The table has some 220,000 clones, about 80% seen once; the top ten hold 0.58%. The sequence was collected from a woman in her 40s in good health and CMV-seronegative. Sample: PBMCs.

CDR3 region: CASSELQGNQPQHF. The CDR3 DNA follows: TGTGCCAGCAGTGAACTACAGGGCAATCAGCCCCAGCATTTT. The chain is built from TRBV2 and TRBJ1-5; D is perhaps TRBD1 (5 bases). There are 14 residues in the CDR3. Germline CDR1 is SNHLY and CDR2 is FYNNEI. V was pared by 2 bases and J by 2 bases, with 7 bases between.